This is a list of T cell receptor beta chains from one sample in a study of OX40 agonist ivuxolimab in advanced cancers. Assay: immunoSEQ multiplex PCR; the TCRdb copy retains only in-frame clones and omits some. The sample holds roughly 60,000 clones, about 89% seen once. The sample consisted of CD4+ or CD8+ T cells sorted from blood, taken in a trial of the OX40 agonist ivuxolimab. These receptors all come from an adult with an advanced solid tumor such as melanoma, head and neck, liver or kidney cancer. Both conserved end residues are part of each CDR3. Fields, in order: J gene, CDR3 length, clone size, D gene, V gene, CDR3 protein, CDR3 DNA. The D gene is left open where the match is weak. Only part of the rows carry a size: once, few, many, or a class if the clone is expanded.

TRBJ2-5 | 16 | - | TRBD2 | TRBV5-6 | CASSPGTSGARGTQYF | TGTGCCAGCAGCCCCGGGACTAGCGGGGCCCGGGGGACCCAGTACTTC
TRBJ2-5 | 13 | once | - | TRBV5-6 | CASSFQADETQYF | TGTGCCAGCAGCTTTCAGGCCGACGAGACCCAGTACTTC
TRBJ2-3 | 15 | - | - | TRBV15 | CATSRGSLEADTQYF | TGTGCCACCAGCAGAGGGAGTCTAGAGGCGGATACGCAGTATTTT
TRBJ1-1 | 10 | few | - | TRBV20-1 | CSASSEEAFF | TGCAGTGCTTCCTCGGAGGAAGCTTTCTTT
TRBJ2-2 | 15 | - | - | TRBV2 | CASSEEASLAGELFF | TGTGCCAGCAGTGAGGAGGCTTCCTTGGCCGGGGAGCTGTTTTTT
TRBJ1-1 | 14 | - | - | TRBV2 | CASRIQGIGTEAFF | TGTGCCAGCCGTATACAGGGCATTGGCACTGAAGCTTTCTTT
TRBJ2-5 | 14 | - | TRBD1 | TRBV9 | CASSVTAGGETQYF | TGTGCCAGCAGCGTTACTGCAGGGGGAGAGACCCAGTACTTC
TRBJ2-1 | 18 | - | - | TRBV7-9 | CASSFRDRASGSYNEQFF | TGTGCCAGCAGCTTCCGGGACAGGGCTAGCGGGAGCTACAATGAGCAGTTCTTC
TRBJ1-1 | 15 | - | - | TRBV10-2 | CASSERTGSNTEAFF | TGCGCCAGCAGTGAGAGGACTGGTTCGAACACTGAAGCTTTCTTT
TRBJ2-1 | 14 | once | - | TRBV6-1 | CASSGGGAYNEQFF | TGTGCCAGCAGTGGAGGAGGGGCCTACAATGAGCAGTTCTTC
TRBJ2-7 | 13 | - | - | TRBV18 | CASSPAGAYEQYF | TGTGCCAGCTCACCGGCAGGCGCCTACGAGCAGTACTTC
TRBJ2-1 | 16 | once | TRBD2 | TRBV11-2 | CASSLWSGGAFNEQFF | TGTGCCAGCAGCTTATGGAGCGGGGGGGCGTTTAATGAGCAGTTCTTC
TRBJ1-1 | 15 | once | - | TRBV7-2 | CASSEMWGLSTEAFF | TGTGCCAGCAGCGAGATGTGGGGGCTAAGCACTGAAGCTTTCTTT
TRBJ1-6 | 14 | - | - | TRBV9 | CASSVSGDNSPLHF | TGTGCCAGCAGCGTATCAGGGGATAATTCACCCCTCCACTTT
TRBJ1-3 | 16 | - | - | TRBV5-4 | CASSEVQSHSGNTIYF | TGTGCCAGCAGCGAGGTACAGAGCCACTCTGGAAACACCATATATTTT
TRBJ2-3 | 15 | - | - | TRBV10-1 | CASSRQSRDTDTQYF | TGCGCCAGCAGTCGACAGAGCCGAGACACAGATACGCAGTATTTT